The source of this T cell receptor beta chain is a study of early T cells in non-severe SARS-CoV-2 infection (dated by TCRdb to the early 2020s). About the investigation overall: Bulk RNA from unsorted whole blood was used for TCR sequencing, so alpha and beta chains could not be paired. Broader findings and caveats from the paper: VDJdb matching was skewed toward anti-spike CD8 responses and likely underestimated virus-specific expansions by missing private and CD4 specificities.

The library was prepared using 5' RACE. The run used a NextSeq 500. To correct for sequencing error and PCR bias, the TCR library protocol tagged individual cDNA molecules with unique molecular identifiers. Sequencing covered both TCR alpha and beta chains, and within each sample the abundances of alpha and beta sequences were tightly co-correlated. On the study's bioinformatics: Decombinator V4 was used to annotate the V gene, J gene and CDR3 of the TCR sequences. TCRs were defined as expanded if a significant change between any two time points was detected under a Poisson model with p below 0.0001. TCR abundances were normalised to the total number of TCRs sequenced per sample and were expressed as counts per million. MAIT TCRs were defined by TRAV1-2 paired with TRAJ12, TRAJ20 or TRAJ33, and iNKT TCRs by TRAV10 paired with TRAJ18. A search of VDJdb, accessed on 1 November 2021, was run for TCRs annotated to CMV, EBV and SARS-CoV-2, with TCRs annotated for multiple antigens excluded. TCRdb reanalyzed the raw reads on its own, using fastp at Q25 for trimming and MiXCR for clone calling, and kept in-frame beta chains. Duplicate CDR3 protein sequences are folded into a single record with the most common DNA and genes. TCRdb assigned the V and J calls; the authors' analysis was not used. The sample includes roughly 51,000 distinct CDR3 sequences, with 8.5% to 10% observed a single time. Together, the top ten hold roughly 8.3% of the sample.

The study was a case-control design nested within a healthcare worker cohort in London, UK, with weekly nasopharyngeal swab PCR tests and blood sampling. Healthcare workers were recruited during the week of the UK lockdown, between 23 and 31 March 2020, and followed weekly for up to roughly 15 weeks. CDR1 and CDR2 are read off the germline V gene as SGHTA and FQGNSA. V and J lose 0 bases and 12 bases, and a span of 12 bases separates them. Reading from cysteine to phenylalanine, the CDR3 counts 14 amino acids. Only the CDR3 portion is preserved as DNA: 42 bases, with reading frame beginning at the first base. This clonotype was observed many times. This receptor's antigen is unknown. Within one base of it there is no much larger clone, and no base qualities were kept.

The origin of this receptor is an adult who was a healthcare worker with PCR-confirmed SARS-CoV-2 infection or an uninfected control (not recorded which). The specimen was whole blood. The rearranged chain carries TRBV7-2 and TRBJ1-6; the D segment cannot be called with confidence. The DNA sequence is given as TGTGCCAGCAGCTTAGCGCGGGCGACGAAACCCCTCCACTTT. The resulting protein is CASSLARATKPLHF.